This T cell receptor beta chain was retrieved from a study of T-cell reconstitution after alpha-beta-depleted transplantation in children. Study conclusions and caveats: About two months after transplant, alpha-beta T cells reportedly came from several hundred expanded graft clones.

During its preparation, the TCRbeta library received unique molecular identifiers. MiXCR, run by TCRdb on the PCR reads, gives a single entry per CDR3 protein. The sample records 97,000 or so distinct CDR3 sequences, 5% to 6% being singletons. The CDR3 extends over 11 amino acids. Trimming took off 4 bases at V and 4 bases at J, with 5 bases between the two ends. CDR1 and CDR2 (germline): PRHDT, FYEKMQ (reference sequence). This clonotype was counted at least ten times. Its antigen is undetermined. The source was PBMCs, mostly from graft donor cells, collected 60 days after TCRalphabeta/CD19-depleted stem cell transplant. The chain recombines TRBV13 with TRBJ2-7; D remains ambiguous. The sequence was collected from a female patient aged 2 to 10 who had a stem cell transplant for Fanconi anemia, so the T cells may come from the graft donor. CDR3 sequence: CASSYLYEQYV. As DNA, the CDR3 is TGTGCCAGCAGCTATCTATACGAGCAGTACGTC.